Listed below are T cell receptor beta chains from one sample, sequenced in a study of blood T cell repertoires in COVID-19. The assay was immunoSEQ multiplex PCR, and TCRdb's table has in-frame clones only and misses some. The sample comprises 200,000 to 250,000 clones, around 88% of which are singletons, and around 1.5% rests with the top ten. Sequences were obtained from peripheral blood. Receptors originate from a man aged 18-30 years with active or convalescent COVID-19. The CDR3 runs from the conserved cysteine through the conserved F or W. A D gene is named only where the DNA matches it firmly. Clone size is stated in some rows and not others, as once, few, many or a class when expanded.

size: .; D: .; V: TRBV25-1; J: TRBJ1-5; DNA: TGTGCCAGCAGCACAGGGCCTGGTCAGCCCCAGCATTTT; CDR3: CASSTGPGQPQHF
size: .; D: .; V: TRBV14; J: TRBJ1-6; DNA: TGTGCCAGCAGCCAAGAAGGAGGGAGGGAATCCCTCCACTTT; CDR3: CASSQEGGRESLHF
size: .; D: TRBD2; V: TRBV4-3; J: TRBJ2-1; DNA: TGCGCCAGCAGCCAAGATGCGGGAGGTAGCTACAATGAGCAGTTCTTC; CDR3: CASSQDAGGSYNEQFF
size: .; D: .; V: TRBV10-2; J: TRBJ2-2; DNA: TGCGCCAGCAGCGCCGGGACTAACACCGGGGAGCTGTTTTTT; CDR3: CASSAGTNTGELFF
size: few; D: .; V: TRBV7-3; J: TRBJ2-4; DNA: TGTGCCAGCAGCTTAGACGGCGGAAACATTCAGTACTTC; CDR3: CASSLDGGNIQYF
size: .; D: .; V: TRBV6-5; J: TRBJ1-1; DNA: TGTGCCAGCAGTTATTGGGCGGGGAGCACTGAAGCTTTCTTT; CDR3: CASSYWAGSTEAFF
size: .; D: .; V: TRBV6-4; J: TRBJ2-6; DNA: TGTGCCAGCAGTCCGGGTTCCGTCTCTGGGGCCAACGTCCTGACTTTC; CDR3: CASSPGSVSGANVLTF
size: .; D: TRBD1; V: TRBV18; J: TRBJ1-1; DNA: TGTGCCAGCTCACCACGACAGGGAGCACACACTGAAGCTTTCTTT; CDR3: CASSPRQGAHTEAFF
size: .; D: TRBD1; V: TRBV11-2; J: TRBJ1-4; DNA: TGTGCCAGCAGCTCATTATACGACAGGGGTACAACTAATGAAAAACTGTTTTTT; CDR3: CASSSLYDRGTTNEKLFF
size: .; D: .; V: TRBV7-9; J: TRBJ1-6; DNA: TGTGCCAGCAGTTCCCCGAACACCTCCTATAATTCACCCCTCCACTTT; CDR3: CASSSPNTSYNSPLHF
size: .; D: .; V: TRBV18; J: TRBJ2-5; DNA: TGTGCCAGCTCACCGTCTAGCGCCGGGCAAGAGACCCAGTACTTC; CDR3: CASSPSSAGQETQYF
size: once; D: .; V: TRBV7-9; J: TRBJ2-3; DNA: TGTGCCAGCAGCTGGGACCGGGGGAGGCAGTATTTT; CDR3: CASSWDRGRQYF
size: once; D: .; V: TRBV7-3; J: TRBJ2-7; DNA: TGTGCCAGCAGCTTAGGCCCCAGCTCCTACGAGCAGTACTTC; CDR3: CASSLGPSSYEQYF
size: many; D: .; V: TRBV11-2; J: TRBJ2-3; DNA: TGTGCCAGCAGCTCCCCGGCCAGCGGGGATACGCAGTATTTT; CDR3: CASSSPASGDTQYF
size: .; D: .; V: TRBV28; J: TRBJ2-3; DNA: TGTGCCAGCAGTCAACTACAGGGTTTAGACACAGATACGCAGTATTTT; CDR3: CASSQLQGLDTDTQYF
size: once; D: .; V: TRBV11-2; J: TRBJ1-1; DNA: TGTGCCAGCAGCTTAATAGGGGGTTACACTGAAGCTTTCTTT; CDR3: CASSLIGGYTEAFF
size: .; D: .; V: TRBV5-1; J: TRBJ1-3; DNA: TGCGCCAGCAGCTTGGGAGGGAACTCTGGAAACACCATATATTTT; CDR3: CASSLGGNSGNTIYF
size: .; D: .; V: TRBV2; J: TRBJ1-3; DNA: TGTGCCAGCAACCGCGAAAAAACCATCGGAAACACCATATATTTT; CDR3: CASNREKTIGNTIYF
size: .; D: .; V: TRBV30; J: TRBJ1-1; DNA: TGTGCCTGGAGTTCCCCGAGAACTGAAGCTTTCTTT; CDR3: CAWSSPRTEAFF
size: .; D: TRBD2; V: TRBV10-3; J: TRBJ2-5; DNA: TGTGCCATCAGAAACGGACTAGCAGAGTACCAAGAGACCCAGTACTTC; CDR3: CAIRNGLAEYQETQYF
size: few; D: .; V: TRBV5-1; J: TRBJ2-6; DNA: TGCGCCAGCAGCTTGCTGCCGGGGAGCTCTGGGGCCAACGTCCTGACTTTC; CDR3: CASSLLPGSSGANVLTF
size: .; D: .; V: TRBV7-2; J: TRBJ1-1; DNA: TGTGCCAGCAGCTTAGTGGCAGGCACTGAAGCTTTCTTT; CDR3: CASSLVAGTEAFF
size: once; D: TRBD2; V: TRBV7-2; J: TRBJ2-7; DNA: TGTGCCAGCAGCCTACTAGCGGGAGGGGCTAGGGAGCAGTACTTC; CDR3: CASSLLAGGAREQYF
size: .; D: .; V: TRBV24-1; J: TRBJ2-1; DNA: TGTGCCACCAGTGATGGGGGGAGGGGGTACAATGAGCAGTTCTTC; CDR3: CATSDGGRGYNEQFF
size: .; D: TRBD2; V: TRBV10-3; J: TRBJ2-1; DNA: TGTGCCATCAGGGGGGGACTAGCGGGAACGTCCGAATGGGATGAGCAGTTCTTC; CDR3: CAIRGGLAGTSEWDEQFF
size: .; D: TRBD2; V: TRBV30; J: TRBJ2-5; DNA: TGTGCCTGGAGTGTATTTGCCCGCGGGGGAGAGACCCAGTACTTC; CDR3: CAWSVFARGGETQYF
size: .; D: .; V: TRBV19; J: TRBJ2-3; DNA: TGTGCCAGTAACTATGGGTCACACGCAGATACGCAGTATTTT; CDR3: CASNYGSHADTQYF
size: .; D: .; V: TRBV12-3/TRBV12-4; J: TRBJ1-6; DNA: TGTGCCAGCAGACAGGGCTATAATTCACCCCTCCACTTT; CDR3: CASRQGYNSPLHF
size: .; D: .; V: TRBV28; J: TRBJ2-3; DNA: TGTGCCAGCTGGGGGCAGGGCCGGGCAGATACGCAGTATTTT; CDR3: CASWGQGRADTQYF
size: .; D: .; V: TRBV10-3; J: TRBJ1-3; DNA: TGTGCCATCAGTGAGACAGGGATGGGAAACACCATATATTTT; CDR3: CAISETGMGNTIYF
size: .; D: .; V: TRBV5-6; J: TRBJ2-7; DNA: TGTGCCAGCAGCGGAGGGGGCGTCGAGTACTTC; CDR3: CASSGGGVEYF
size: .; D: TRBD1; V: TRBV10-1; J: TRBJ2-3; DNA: TGCGCCAGCAGTGCCCAGAGGACAGGGGTCACAGATACGCAGTATTTT; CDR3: CASSAQRTGVTDTQYF
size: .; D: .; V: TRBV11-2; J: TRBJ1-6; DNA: TGTGCCAGCAGCTTAGATGCGCTTTCCTCCTATAATTCACCCCTCCACTTT; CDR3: CASSLDALSSYNSPLHF
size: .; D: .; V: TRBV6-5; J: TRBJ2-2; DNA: TGTGCCAGCAGTTCCAGGGGTATAGGGGAGCTGTTTTTT; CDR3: CASSSRGIGELFF
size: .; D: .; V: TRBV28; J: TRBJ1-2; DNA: TGTGCCAGCAGTTTGGATGCAGGGTTTGGCGGCTACACCTTC; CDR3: CASSLDAGFGGYTF
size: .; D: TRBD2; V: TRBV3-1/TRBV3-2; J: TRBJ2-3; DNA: TGTGCCAGCAGCCGATCGACTAGCGGGAGGACAGATACGCAGTATTTT; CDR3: CASSRSTSGRTDTQYF
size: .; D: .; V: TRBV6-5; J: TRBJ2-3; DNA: TGTGCCAGCAGCCGTCGTCGGAGCACAGATACGCAGTATTTT; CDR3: CASSRRRSTDTQYF
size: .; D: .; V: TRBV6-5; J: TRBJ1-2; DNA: TGTGCCAGATCCCGGGGGAGGGACTATGGCTACACCTTC; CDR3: CARSRGRDYGYTF
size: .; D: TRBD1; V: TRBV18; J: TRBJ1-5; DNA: TGTGCCAGCTCATCAGGCGGTCGACAGGGGGTCGATCAGCCCCAGCATTTT; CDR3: CASSSGGRQGVDQPQHF
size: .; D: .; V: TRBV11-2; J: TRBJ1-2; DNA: TGTGCCAGCAGCCCCGACGAGAGGAGTGGCTACACCTTC; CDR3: CASSPDERSGYTF
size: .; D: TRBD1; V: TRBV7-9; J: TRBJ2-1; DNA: TGTGCCAGCAGCTTAGCTGGCAGGGGGCAGGAAGTTGAGCAGTTCTTC; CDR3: CASSLAGRGQEVEQFF
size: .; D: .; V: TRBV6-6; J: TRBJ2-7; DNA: TGTGCCAGCAGTTACTCGCCAGGGGTCGGCGAGCAGTACTTC; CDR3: CASSYSPGVGEQYF
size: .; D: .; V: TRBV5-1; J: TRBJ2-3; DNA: TGCGCCAGCAGCTTTGGCTCCCGGGGTAGCACAGATACGCAGTATTTT; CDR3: CASSFGSRGSTDTQYF
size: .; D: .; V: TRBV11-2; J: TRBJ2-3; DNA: TGTGCCAGCAGCCCCGGGCGGCAGGGGACAGATACGCAGTATTTT; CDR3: CASSPGRQGTDTQYF
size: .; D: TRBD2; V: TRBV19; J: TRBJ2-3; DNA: TGTGCCAGTAGTATTAAGCCCCGGTTAGCGGGAGTAAACACAGATACGCAGTATTTT; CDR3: CASSIKPRLAGVNTDTQYF
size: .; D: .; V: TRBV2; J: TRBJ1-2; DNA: TGTGCCAGCAGTGTTGGGGAGCACTATGGCTACACCTTC; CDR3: CASSVGEHYGYTF